This is a list of T cell receptor beta chains from one sample in a study of neurological immune-mediated disorders. TCRdb processed the 5' RACE reads anew with MiXCR; each CDR3 protein has one entry. Here the sample spans under 75,000 distinct CDR3 sequences, around 3% being singletons. The sequenced sample consisted of PBMCs. All receptors come from a woman in her forties or fifties with multiple sclerosis. The CDR3 runs from the conserved cysteine through the conserved F or W. Each record gives: D gene, V gene, clone size, J gene, CDR3 DNA, CDR3 protein. A D gene is named only where the DNA matches it firmly. Clone size is stated in some rows and not others, as once, few, many or a class when expanded.

d_gene: NA; v_gene: TRBV20-1; abundance: many; j_gene: TRBJ1-4; CDR3nt: TGCAGTGCTAGAGACAGCTTTGCAACTAATGAAAAACTGTTTTTT; CDR3aa: CSARDSFATNEKLFF
d_gene: NA; v_gene: TRBV7-3; abundance: many; j_gene: TRBJ2-5; CDR3nt: TGTGCCAGCAGCCCGGCCCTCGGAGAGACCCAGTACTTC; CDR3aa: CASSPALGETQYF
d_gene: TRBD1; v_gene: TRBV20-1; abundance: many; j_gene: TRBJ1-5; CDR3nt: TGCAGTGCTAGAGACGGCAGGGGGCGGCCCCAGCATTTT; CDR3aa: CSARDGRGRPQHF
d_gene: TRBD2; v_gene: TRBV7-2; abundance: many; j_gene: TRBJ2-1; CDR3nt: TGTGCCAGCAGCTTAACGTTAGCGGGCCCCTACAATGAGCAGTTCTTC; CDR3aa: CASSLTLAGPYNEQFF
d_gene: NA; v_gene: TRBV20-1; abundance: many; j_gene: TRBJ2-1; CDR3nt: TGCAGTGCGAACTTGGGTAATGAGCAGTTCTTC; CDR3aa: CSANLGNEQFF
d_gene: TRBD2; v_gene: TRBV10-3; abundance: many; j_gene: TRBJ2-6; CDR3nt: TGTGCCATTACTCCGGGACTAGCGGGATTTTCTGGGGCCAACGTCCTGACTTTC; CDR3aa: CAITPGLAGFSGANVLTF
d_gene: TRBD2; v_gene: TRBV29-1; abundance: many; j_gene: TRBJ2-1; CDR3nt: TGCAGCGTTATCTTAGCGGGAGCATACAATGAGCAGTTCTTC; CDR3aa: CSVILAGAYNEQFF
d_gene: NA; v_gene: TRBV12-3/TRBV12-4; abundance: many; j_gene: TRBJ2-2; CDR3nt: TGTGCCAGCAGTTTGGGGTCAAGGAACACCGGGGAGCTGTTTTTT; CDR3aa: CASSLGSRNTGELFF
d_gene: TRBD1; v_gene: TRBV7-8; abundance: many; j_gene: TRBJ1-2; CDR3nt: TGTGCCAGCAGCTTAGCCGGGACAGCTTTCGGCTATGGCTACACCTTC; CDR3aa: CASSLAGTAFGYGYTF
d_gene: NA; v_gene: TRBV2; abundance: many; j_gene: TRBJ1-2; CDR3nt: TGTGCCAGCTCAGCTAACTATGGCTACACCTTC; CDR3aa: CASSANYGYTF
d_gene: TRBD1; v_gene: TRBV7-2; abundance: many; j_gene: TRBJ1-4; CDR3nt: TGTGCCAGCAGCCCTAGGACAGGGCCCGCTGAAAAACTGTTTTTT; CDR3aa: CASSPRTGPAEKLFF
d_gene: TRBD2; v_gene: TRBV20-1; abundance: many; j_gene: TRBJ2-1; CDR3nt: TGCAGTGCTATCCTAGCGGGGGGCCTCAATGAGCAGTTCTTC; CDR3aa: CSAILAGGLNEQFF
d_gene: NA; v_gene: TRBV6-5; abundance: many; j_gene: TRBJ1-2; CDR3nt: TGTGCCAGCATTGGGCAGGGATATGGCTACACCTTC; CDR3aa: CASIGQGYGYTF
d_gene: NA; v_gene: TRBV20-1; abundance: many; j_gene: TRBJ1-4; CDR3nt: TGCAGTGCCAACAGGGCAACTAATGAAAAACTGTTTTTT; CDR3aa: CSANRATNEKLFF
d_gene: NA; v_gene: TRBV12-3/TRBV12-4; abundance: many; j_gene: TRBJ2-5; CDR3nt: TGTGCCAGCAGTTTATACGAGACCCAGTACTTC; CDR3aa: CASSLYETQYF
d_gene: NA; v_gene: TRBV5-1; abundance: many; j_gene: TRBJ2-1; CDR3nt: TGCGCCAGCAGCGTACCGGGTGGTTGGCAGTTCTTC; CDR3aa: CASSVPGGWQFF
d_gene: TRBD1; v_gene: TRBV3-1; abundance: many; j_gene: TRBJ2-6; CDR3nt: TGTGCCAGCAGCCCCCGGACAGGGGGCACTGGGGCCAACGTCCTGACTTTC; CDR3aa: CASSPRTGGTGANVLTF
d_gene: TRBD2; v_gene: TRBV20-1; abundance: many; j_gene: TRBJ2-7; CDR3nt: TGCAGTGCTAGAGATCTGGCTAGCGGGTACTCCTACGAGCAGTACTTC; CDR3aa: CSARDLASGYSYEQYF
d_gene: TRBD2; v_gene: TRBV7-7; abundance: few; j_gene: TRBJ2-3; CDR3nt: TGTGCCAGCAGCTTAGAGGTAGCGGGAGGATCAGATACGCAGTATTTT; CDR3aa: CASSLEVAGGSDTQYF
d_gene: NA; v_gene: TRBV20-1; abundance: many; j_gene: TRBJ2-2; CDR3nt: TGCAGTGCGAGAAGAAGGGGGGGGCGGGACACCGGGGAGCTGTTTTTT; CDR3aa: CSARRRGGRDTGELFF
d_gene: TRBD1; v_gene: TRBV10-3; abundance: NA; j_gene: TRBJ1-5; CDR3nt: TGTGCCATCAGTCCTTATACCGGACAGGATCAGCCCCAGCATTTT; CDR3aa: CAISPYTGQDQPQHF
d_gene: NA; v_gene: TRBV27; abundance: NA; j_gene: TRBJ2-2; CDR3nt: TGTGCCAGCAGTTTATTGGTCGGCGTAAGAGGGGTTACCGGGGAGCTGTTTTTT; CDR3aa: CASSLLVGVRGVTGELFF
d_gene: TRBD2; v_gene: TRBV6-1; abundance: many; j_gene: TRBJ2-3; CDR3nt: TGTGCCAGCAGTGGACTAGCGGGAGGGCCAGATACGCAGTATTTT; CDR3aa: CASSGLAGGPDTQYF
d_gene: NA; v_gene: TRBV12-3/TRBV12-4; abundance: many; j_gene: TRBJ2-7; CDR3nt: TGTGCCAGCAGTTTTTGGGGGGCTTCCTACGAGCAGTACTTC; CDR3aa: CASSFWGASYEQYF
d_gene: TRBD2; v_gene: TRBV12-3/TRBV12-4; abundance: many; j_gene: TRBJ2-4; CDR3nt: TGTGCCAGCGGACTGACTAGCGCCAAAAACATTCAGTACTTC; CDR3aa: CASGLTSAKNIQYF
d_gene: NA; v_gene: TRBV12-3/TRBV12-4; abundance: many; j_gene: TRBJ1-2; CDR3nt: TGTGCCAGCAGTTCCCCGGGTAAGGGCAGTGGCTATGGCTACACCTTC; CDR3aa: CASSSPGKGSGYGYTF
d_gene: NA; v_gene: TRBV12-3/TRBV12-4; abundance: many; j_gene: TRBJ1-2; CDR3nt: TGTGCCAGCAGCCTCCTAATGACAGTGAACTATGGCTACACCTTC; CDR3aa: CASSLLMTVNYGYTF
d_gene: NA; v_gene: TRBV27; abundance: NA; j_gene: TRBJ2-3; CDR3nt: TGTGCCAGCAGGGGGCGTTTCACAGATACGCAGTATTTT; CDR3aa: CASRGRFTDTQYF
d_gene: NA; v_gene: TRBV5-1; abundance: many; j_gene: TRBJ2-1; CDR3nt: TGCGCCAGCAGCTTGGCGATTGACTCCTACAATGAGCAGTTCTTC; CDR3aa: CASSLAIDSYNEQFF
d_gene: NA; v_gene: TRBV29-1; abundance: many; j_gene: TRBJ2-3; CDR3nt: TGCAGCGTTGAAATCGGCGCGGCGGATACGCAGTATTTT; CDR3aa: CSVEIGAADTQYF
d_gene: NA; v_gene: TRBV6-2/TRBV6-3; abundance: many; j_gene: TRBJ1-2; CDR3nt: TGTGCCAGCAGTACAGGGTTTGGCTACACCTTC; CDR3aa: CASSTGFGYTF